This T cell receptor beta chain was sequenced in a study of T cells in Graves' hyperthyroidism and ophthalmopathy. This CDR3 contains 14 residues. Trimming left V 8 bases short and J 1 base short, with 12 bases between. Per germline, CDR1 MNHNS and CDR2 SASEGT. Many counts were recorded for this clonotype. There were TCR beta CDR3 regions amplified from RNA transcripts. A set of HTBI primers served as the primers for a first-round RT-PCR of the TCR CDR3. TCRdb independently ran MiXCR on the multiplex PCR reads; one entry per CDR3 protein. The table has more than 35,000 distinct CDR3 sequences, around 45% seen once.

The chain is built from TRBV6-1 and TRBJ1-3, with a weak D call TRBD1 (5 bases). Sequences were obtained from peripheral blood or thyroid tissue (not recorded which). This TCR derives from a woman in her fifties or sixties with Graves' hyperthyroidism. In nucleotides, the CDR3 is TGTGCCAGCCTCGTTGGGGGGTCTGGAAACACCATATATTTT. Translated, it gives CASLVGGSGNTIYF.